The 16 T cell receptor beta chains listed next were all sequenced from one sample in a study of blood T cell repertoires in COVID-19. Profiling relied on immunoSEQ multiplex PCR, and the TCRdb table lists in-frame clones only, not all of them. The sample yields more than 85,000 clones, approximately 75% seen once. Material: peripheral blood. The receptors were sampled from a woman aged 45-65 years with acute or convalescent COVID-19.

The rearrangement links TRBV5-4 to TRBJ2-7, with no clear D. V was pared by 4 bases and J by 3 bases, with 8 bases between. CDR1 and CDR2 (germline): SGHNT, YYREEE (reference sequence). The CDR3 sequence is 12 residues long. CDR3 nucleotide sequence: TGTGCCAGCAGCGTCGACTTCTACGAGCAGTACTTC. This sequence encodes CASSVDFYEQYF.

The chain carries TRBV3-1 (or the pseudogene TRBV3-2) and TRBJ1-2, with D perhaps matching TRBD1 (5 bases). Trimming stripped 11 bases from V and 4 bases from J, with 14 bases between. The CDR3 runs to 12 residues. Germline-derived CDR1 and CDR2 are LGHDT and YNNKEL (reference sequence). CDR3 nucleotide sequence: TGTGCCGGGAGCCGGGGGGGCTATGGCTACACCTTC. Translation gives CAGSRGGYGYTF.

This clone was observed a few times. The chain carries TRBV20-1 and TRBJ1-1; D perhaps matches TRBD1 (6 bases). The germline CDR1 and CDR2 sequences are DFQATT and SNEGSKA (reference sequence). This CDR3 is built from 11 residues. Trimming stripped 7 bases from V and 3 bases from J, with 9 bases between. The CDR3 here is CSVRQDTEAFF. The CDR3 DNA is TGCAGTGTTCGACAGGACACTGAAGCTTTCTTT.

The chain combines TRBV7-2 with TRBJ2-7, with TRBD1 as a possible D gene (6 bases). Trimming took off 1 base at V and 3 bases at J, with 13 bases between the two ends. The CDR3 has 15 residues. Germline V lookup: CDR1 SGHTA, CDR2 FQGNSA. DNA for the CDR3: TGTGCCAGCAGCTTAGACAGGGACAACTACTACGAGCAGTACTTC. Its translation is CASSLDRDNYYEQYF.

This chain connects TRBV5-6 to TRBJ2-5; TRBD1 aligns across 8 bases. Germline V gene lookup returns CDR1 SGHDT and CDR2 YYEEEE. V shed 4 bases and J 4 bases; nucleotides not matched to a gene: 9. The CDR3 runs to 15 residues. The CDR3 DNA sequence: TGTGCCAGCAGCGCTACTCAGGGGGCGGGAGAGACCCAGTACTTC. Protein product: CASSATQGAGETQYF.

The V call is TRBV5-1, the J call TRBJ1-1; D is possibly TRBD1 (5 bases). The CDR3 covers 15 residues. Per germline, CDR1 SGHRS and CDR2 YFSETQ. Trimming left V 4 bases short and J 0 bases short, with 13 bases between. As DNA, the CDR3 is TGCGCCAGCAGCACCGGGGAGGGGATGAACACTGAAGCTTTCTTT. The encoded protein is CASSTGEGMNTEAFF.

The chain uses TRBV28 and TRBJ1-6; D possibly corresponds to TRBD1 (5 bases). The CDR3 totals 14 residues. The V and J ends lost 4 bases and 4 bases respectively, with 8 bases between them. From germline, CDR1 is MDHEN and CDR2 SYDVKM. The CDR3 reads CASSSAGYNSPLHF. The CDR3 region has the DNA TGTGCCAGCAGTTCGGCAGGGTATAATTCACCCCTCCACTTT.

The DNA for the CDR3 is TGTGCCAGCAGTAGGACGGCGGGGGGCTACGAGCAGTACTTC. This translates into CASSRTAGGYEQYF. This chain uses TRBV28 with TRBJ2-7, with 8 positions matching TRBD2. The CDR3 contains 14 residues. The germline gives CDR1 MDHEN, CDR2 SYDVKM. V shed 5 bases, J shed 3 bases, and the junction held 6 bases outside the gene matches.

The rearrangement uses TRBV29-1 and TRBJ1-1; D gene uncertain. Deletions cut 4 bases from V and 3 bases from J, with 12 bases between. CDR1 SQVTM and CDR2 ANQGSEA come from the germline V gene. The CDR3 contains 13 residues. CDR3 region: CSVGGGGDTEAFF. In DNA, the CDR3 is TGCAGCGTTGGTGGTGGTGGAGACACTGAAGCTTTCTTT.

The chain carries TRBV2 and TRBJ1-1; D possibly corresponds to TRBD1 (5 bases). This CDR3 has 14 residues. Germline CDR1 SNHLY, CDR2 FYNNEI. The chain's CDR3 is CVHRQGGTGTEAFF. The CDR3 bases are TGTGTTCACCGGCAGGGAGGAACGGGGACTGAAGCTTTCTTT.

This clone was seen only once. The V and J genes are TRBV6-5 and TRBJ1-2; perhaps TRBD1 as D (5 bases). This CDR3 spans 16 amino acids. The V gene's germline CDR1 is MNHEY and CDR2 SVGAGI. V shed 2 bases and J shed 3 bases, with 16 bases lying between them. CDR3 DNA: TGTGCCAGCAGTTACCGACCTTCGGGGGGTGACTATGGCTACACCTTC. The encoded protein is CASSYRPSGGDYGYTF.

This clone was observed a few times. CDR3 protein: CASSVLGGDTGELFF. In DNA form, the CDR3 reads TGTGCCAGCAGCGTATTGGGAGGTGACACCGGGGAGCTGTTTTTT. The chain combines TRBV9 with TRBJ2-2, with D perhaps matching TRBD2 (6 bases). The ends were cut back, 1 base at V and 3 bases at J, with 10 bases in the middle. The CDR3 extends over 15 amino acids. CDR1 is SGDLS and CDR2 is YYNGEE in the germline V gene. Full variable domain (rest looked up from reference TRBV9 and TRBJ2-2): DSGVTQTPKHLITATGQRVTLRCSPRSGDLSVYWYQQSLDQGLQFLIQYYNGEERAKGNILERFSAQQFPDLHSELNLSSLELGDSALYFCASSVLGGDTGELFFGEGSRLTVL.

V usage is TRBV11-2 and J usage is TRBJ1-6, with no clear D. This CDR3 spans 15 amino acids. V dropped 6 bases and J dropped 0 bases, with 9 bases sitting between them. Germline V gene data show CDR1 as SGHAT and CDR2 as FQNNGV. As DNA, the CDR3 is TGTGCCAGCAGTAGCGTAAGCTCCTATAATTCACCCCTCCACTTT. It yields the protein CASSSVSSYNSPLHF. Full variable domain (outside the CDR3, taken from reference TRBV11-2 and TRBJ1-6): EAGVAQSPRYKIIEKRQSVAFWCNPISGHATLYWYQQILGQGPKLLIQFQNNGVVDDSQLPKDRFSAERLKGVDSTLKIQPAKLEDSAVYLCASSSVSSYNSPLHFGNGTRLTVT.

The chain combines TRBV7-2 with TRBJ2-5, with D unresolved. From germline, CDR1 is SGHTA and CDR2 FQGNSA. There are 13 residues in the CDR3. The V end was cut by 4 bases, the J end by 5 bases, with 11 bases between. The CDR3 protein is CASSSRRSETQYF. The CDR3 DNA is TGTGCCAGCAGCTCCCGGCGGAGCGAGACCCAGTACTTC.

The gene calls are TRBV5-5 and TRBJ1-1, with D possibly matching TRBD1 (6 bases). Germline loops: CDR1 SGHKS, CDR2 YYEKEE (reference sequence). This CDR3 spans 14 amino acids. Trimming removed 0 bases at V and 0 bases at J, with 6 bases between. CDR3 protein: CASSLGGLNTEAFF. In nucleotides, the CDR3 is TGTGCCAGCAGCTTGGGGGGGCTGAACACTGAAGCTTTCTTT.

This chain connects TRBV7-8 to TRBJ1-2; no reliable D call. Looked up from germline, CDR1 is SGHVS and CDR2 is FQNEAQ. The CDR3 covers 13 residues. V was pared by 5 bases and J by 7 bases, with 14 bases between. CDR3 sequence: CASSPRALGGYTF. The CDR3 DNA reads TGTGCCAGCAGCCCAAGAGCGTTGGGTGGCTACACCTTC.